The clone carrying this T cell receptor beta chain has only a few counts. The data originate from a study of early T cells in non-severe SARS-CoV-2 infection. The CDR3 is made up of 15 amino acids. Trimming removed 4 bases from V and 6 bases from J, with 17 bases in between. In germline, CDR1 is SGHNT, CDR2 YENEEA. MiXCR was run by TCRdb on the 5' RACE reads, yielding one entry per CDR3 protein. The repertoire includes 25,000 to 35,000 distinct CDR3 sequences, 4.4% of them detected once, and roughly 11% sits in the top ten. Material: whole blood. The V and J genes are TRBV11-3 and TRBJ2-3; no reliable D call. This receptor was taken from an adult who was a healthcare worker with PCR-confirmed SARS-CoV-2 infection or an uninfected control (not recorded which). The CDR3 here is CASSSFWGRRDTQYF. The CDR3 DNA follows: TGTGCCAGCAGCTCATTCTGGGGTCGTAGGGATACGCAGTATTTT.